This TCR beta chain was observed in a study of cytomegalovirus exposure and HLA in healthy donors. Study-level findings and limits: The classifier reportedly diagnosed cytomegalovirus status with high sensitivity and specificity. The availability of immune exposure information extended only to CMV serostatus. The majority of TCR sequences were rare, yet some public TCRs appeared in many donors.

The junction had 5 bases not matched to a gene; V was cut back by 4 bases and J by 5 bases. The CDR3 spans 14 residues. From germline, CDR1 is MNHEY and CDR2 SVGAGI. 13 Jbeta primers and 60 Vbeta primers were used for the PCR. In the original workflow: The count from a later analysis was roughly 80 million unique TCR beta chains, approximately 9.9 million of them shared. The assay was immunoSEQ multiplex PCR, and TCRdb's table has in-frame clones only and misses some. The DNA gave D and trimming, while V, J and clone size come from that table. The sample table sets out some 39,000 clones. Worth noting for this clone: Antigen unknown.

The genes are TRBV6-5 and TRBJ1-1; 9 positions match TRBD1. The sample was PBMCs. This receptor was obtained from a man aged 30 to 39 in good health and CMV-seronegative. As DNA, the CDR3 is TGTGCCAGCAGTTTGACAGGGGGGCGGACTGAAGCTTTCTTT. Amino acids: CASSLTGGRTEAFF.